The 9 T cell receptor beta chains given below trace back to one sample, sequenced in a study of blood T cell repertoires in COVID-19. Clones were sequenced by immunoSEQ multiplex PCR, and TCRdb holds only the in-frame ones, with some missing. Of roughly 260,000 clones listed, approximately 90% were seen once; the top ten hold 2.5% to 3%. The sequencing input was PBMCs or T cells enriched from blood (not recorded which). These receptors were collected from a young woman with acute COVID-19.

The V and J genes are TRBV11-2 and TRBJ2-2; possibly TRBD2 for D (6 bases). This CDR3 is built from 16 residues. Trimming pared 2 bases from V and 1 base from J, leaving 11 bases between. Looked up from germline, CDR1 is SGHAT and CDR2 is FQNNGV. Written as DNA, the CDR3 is TGTGCCAGCAGCTTATTCACAGCGGGGAACACCGGGGAGCTGTTTTTT. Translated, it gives CASSLFTAGNTGELFF.

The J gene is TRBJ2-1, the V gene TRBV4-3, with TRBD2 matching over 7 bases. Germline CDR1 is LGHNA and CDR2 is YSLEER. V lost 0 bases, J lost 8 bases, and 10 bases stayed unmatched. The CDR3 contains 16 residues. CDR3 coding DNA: TGCGCCAGCAGCCAAGATCCGGGGAGGGGCGGCCATGAGCAGTTCTTC. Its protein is CASSQDPGRGGHEQFF.

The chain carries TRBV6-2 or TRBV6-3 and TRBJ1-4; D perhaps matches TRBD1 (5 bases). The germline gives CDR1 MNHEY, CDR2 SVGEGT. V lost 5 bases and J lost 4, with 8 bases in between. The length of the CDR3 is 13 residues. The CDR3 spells CASSRDFNEKLFF. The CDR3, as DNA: TGTGCCAGCAGTCGGGACTTTAATGAAAAACTGTTTTTT.

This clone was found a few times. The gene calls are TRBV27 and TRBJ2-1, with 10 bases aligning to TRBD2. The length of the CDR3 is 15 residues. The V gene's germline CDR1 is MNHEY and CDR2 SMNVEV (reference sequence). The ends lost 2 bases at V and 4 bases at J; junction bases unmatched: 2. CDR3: CASSLPLAGYNEQFF. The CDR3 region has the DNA TGTGCCAGCAGTTTACCACTAGCGGGATACAATGAGCAGTTCTTC.

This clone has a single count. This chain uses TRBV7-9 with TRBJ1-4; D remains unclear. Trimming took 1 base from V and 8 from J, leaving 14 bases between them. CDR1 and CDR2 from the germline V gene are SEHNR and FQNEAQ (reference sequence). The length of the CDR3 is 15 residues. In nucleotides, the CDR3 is TGTGCCAGCAGCTTAGAACCAGACACGGGGGAAAAACTGTTTTTT. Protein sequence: CASSLEPDTGEKLFF.

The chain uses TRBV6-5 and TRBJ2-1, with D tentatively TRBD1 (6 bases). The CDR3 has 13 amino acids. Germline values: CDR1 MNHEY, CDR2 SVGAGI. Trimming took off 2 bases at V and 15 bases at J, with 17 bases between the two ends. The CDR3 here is CASSYVLDRTPFF. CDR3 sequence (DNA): TGTGCCAGCAGTTACGTCTTGGACAGAACCCCGTTCTTC.

The CDR3 spells CAISPGTEAFF. The DNA of the CDR3 is TGTGCCATCAGCCCCGGGACAGAAGCTTTCTTT. This chain connects TRBV10-3 to TRBJ1-1, with TRBD1 as a possible D gene (6 bases). V was cut by 6 bases and J by 8 bases, with 10 bases left in between. Germline lookup yields CDR1 ENHRY and CDR2 SYGVKD. This CDR3 contains 11 residues.

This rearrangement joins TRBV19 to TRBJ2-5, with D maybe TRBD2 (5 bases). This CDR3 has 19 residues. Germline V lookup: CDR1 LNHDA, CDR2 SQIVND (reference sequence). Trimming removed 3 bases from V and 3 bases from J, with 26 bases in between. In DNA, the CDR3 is TGTGCCAGTAGTATGACGGGGTGGGTGAGGGCACAGCATGAAGAGACCCAGTACTTC. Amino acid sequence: CASSMTGWVRAQHEETQYF.

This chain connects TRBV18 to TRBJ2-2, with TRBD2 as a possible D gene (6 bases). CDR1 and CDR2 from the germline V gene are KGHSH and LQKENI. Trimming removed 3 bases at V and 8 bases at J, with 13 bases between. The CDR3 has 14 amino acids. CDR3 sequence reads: CASSPGLAEGELFF. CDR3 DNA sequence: TGTGCCAGCTCACCGGGACTCGCCGAGGGGGAGCTGTTTTTT.